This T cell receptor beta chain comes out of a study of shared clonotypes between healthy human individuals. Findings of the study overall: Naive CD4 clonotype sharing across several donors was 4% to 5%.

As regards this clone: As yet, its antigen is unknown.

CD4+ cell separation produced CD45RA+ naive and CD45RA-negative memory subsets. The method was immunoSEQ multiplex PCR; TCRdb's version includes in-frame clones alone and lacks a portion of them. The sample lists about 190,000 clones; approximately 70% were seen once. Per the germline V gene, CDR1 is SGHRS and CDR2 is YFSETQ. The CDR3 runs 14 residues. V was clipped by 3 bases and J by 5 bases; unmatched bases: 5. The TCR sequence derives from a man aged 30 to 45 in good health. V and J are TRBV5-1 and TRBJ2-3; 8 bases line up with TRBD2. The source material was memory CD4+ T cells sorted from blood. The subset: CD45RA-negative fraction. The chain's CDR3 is CASSSGGGQDTQYF. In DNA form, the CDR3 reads TGCGCCAGCAGCTCTGGCGGGGGGCAAGATACGCAGTATTTT.